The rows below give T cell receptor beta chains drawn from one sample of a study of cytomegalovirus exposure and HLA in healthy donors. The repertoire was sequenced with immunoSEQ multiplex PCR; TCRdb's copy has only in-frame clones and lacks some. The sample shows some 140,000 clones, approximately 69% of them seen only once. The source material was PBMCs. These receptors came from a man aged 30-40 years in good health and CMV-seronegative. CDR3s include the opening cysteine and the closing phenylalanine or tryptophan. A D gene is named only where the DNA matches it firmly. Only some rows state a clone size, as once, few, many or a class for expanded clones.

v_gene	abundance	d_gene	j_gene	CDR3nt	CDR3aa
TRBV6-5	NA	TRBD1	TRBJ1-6	TGTGCCAGCAGCTGGACAGGGACTTCACCCCTCAACTTT	CASSWTGTSPLNF
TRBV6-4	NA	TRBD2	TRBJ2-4	TGTGCCAGCAGTTCCGGGGGGGATACCATTCAGTACTTC	CASSSGGDTIQYF
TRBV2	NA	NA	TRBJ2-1	TGTGCCAGCACGGAGGGTTCCTACAATGAGCAGTTCTTC	CASTEGSYNEQFF
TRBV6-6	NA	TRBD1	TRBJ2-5	TGTGCCAGCAGTTCCCCGGACAGGTCAGAGACCCAGTACTTC	CASSSPDRSETQYF
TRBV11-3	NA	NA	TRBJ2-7	TGTGCCAGCAGCTTCAGGGTGGGCGACGAGCAGTACTTC	CASSFRVGDEQYF
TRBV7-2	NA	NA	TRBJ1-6	TGTGCCAGCAGCTTAGGTCAGATTAATTCACCCCTCCACTTT	CASSLGQINSPLHF
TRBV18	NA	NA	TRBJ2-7	TGTGCCAGCTCACCACGGGGTGACAGCTACGAGCAGTACTTC	CASSPRGDSYEQYF
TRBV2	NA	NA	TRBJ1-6	TGTGCCAGCCGGGCGGGTCGGGCCCTCCACTTT	CASRAGRALHF
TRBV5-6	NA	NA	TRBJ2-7	TGTGCCAGCAGCGACGGGAGTTCCATCCACGAGCAGTACTTC	CASSDGSSIHEQYF
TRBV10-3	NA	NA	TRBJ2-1	TGTGCCACCAGCATCGGGGTTGAGTACAATGAGCAGTTCTTC	CATSIGVEYNEQFF
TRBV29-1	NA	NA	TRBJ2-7	TGCAGCGTTGGGGACACAGGGTCAATGGGTTCGGGCTACGAGCAGTACTTC	CSVGDTGSMGSGYEQYF
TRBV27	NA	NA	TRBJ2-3	TGTGCCAGCAGTCCCTGGGGACTCCCGTCCGTTGTGGGAGATACGCAGTATTTT	CASSPWGLPSVVGDTQYF
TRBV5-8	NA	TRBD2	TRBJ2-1	TGTGCCAGCAGCGTTAGCGGGGGGAGTGACTACAATGAGCAGTTCTTC	CASSVSGGSDYNEQFF
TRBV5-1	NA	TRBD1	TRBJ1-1	TGCGCCAGCAGCTTGCGTACAGGGGTGACTGAAGCTTTCTTT	CASSLRTGVTEAFF
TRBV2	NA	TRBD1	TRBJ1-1	TGTGCCAGCAGTATGCGACAGGGAGGCACTGAAGCTTTCTTT	CASSMRQGGTEAFF
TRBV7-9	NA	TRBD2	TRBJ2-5	TGTGCCAGCAGCTCCCAGGGAGGGAACCAAGAGACCCAGTACTTC	CASSSQGGNQETQYF
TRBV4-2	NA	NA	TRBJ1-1	TGTGCCAGCAGCCATCAACATGGGAACACTGAAGCTTTCTTT	CASSHQHGNTEAFF
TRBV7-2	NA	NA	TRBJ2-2	TGTGCCAGCAGCCTGGGAGTATCTACCGGGGAGCTGTTTTTT	CASSLGVSTGELFF
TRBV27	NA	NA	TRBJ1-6	TGTGCCAGCAGTTTGGAGGGGCCCATATTCTCCTATAATTCACCCCTCCACTTT	CASSLEGPIFSYNSPLHF
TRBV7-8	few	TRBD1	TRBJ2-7	TGTGCCAGCAGCCCCCTCCGGGACAGGCGACACGAGCAGTACTTC	CASSPLRDRRHEQYF
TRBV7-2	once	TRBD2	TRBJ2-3	TGTGCCAGCAGCTTAGTGAGGGCTAGCGGGGGGGCTGTAGATACGCAGTATTTT	CASSLVRASGGAVDTQYF
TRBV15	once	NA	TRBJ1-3	TGTGCCACCAGCAGAGATGTGCAGGGAGGAAACACCATATATTTT	CATSRDVQGGNTIYF
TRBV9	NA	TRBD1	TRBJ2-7	TGTGCCAGCAGCGCCGGGGGACAGGGAATATACGAGCAGTACTTC	CASSAGGQGIYEQYF
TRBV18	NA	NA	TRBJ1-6	TGTGCCAGCTCACTTCGGGGGAGAAACGATAATTCACCCCTCCACTTT	CASSLRGRNDNSPLHF
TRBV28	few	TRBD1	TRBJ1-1	TGTGCCAGCAGTTTACAGGGGGGGAACACTGAAGCTTTCTTT	CASSLQGGNTEAFF
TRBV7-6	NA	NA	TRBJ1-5	TGTGCCAGCAGCCGAGACAGCTATAGCAATCAGCCCCAGCATTTT	CASSRDSYSNQPQHF
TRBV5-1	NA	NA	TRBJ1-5	TGCGCCAGCAGCCCGGGCCCTCCGGGACAGCCCCAGCATTTT	CASSPGPPGQPQHF
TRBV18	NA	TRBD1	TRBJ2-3	TGTGCCAGCTCTACCAGGGACAGAGGCACAGATACGCAGTATTTT	CASSTRDRGTDTQYF
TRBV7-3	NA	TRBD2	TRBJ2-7	TGTGCCAGCAGTCAAAGCGGGGGGGCCGGCGAGCAGTACTTC	CASSQSGGAGEQYF
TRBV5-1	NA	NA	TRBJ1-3	TGCGCCAGCAGCTCCGGACAGCCTGGAAACACCATATATTTT	CASSSGQPGNTIYF
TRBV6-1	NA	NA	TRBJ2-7	TGTGCCATAAACCCAGGGGAAACCTACGAGCAGTACTTC	CAINPGETYEQYF
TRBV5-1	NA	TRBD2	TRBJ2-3	TGCGCCAGCACCCTTGGGGCGGGGGGGCCCTTAGATACGCAGTATTTT	CASTLGAGGPLDTQYF
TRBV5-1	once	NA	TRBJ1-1	TGCGCCAGCAGCATCGACAGCACTAACACTGAAGCTTTCTTT	CASSIDSTNTEAFF
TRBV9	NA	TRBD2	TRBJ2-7	TGTGCCAGCAGCGTAGATGCGGGGGGGCTTAGAGAGCAGTACTTC	CASSVDAGGLREQYF
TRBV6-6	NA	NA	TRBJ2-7	TGTGCCAGCAGTTACGACAGCTCCTACGAGCAGTACTTC	CASSYDSSYEQYF
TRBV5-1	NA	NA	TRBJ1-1	TGCGCCAGCAGTCTGGGAGGACCGAACACTGAAGCTTTCTTT	CASSLGGPNTEAFF
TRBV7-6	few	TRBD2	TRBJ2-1	TGTGCCAGCAGCTTCCTAGCGGGGAATCGGGGTGAGCAGTTCTTC	CASSFLAGNRGEQFF
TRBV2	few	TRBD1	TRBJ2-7	TGTGCCGGGGTACCGGAACAGGGGAGATACGAGCAGTACTTC	CAGVPEQGRYEQYF
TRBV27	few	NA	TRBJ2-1	TGTGCCAGCAGTTTATTTGGCATCAGGGGAGAGAATGAGCAGTTCTTC	CASSLFGIRGENEQFF